The source of this T cell receptor beta chain is a study of blood T cell repertoires in COVID-19 (dated by TCRdb to 2020 to 2022). With respect to the entire study: Samples from collaborators originated in the United States, Italy and Spain and spanned both the acute and convalescent phases of COVID-19. The prospective study material was composed of cDNA or gDNA derived from T cells, B-cell-depleted T cells, or PBMCs. The dataset comprised deeply sampled blood TCRbeta repertoires from subjects exposed to, actively infected with, or recovered from COVID-19. A freely available public database, intended as a resource for researchers studying the immune response to SARS-CoV-2, is where the repertoires were released. Samples came from the ongoing ImmuneRACE study (first 160 participants) plus 1,254 subjects from 6 global collaborators. Sample metadata almost always included a de-identified subject ID, COVID-19 status, age in years and sex. Where available, HLA class I and class II types were taken from metadata supplied by the sample provider and were not determined by assay-based typing.

V is clipped by 0 bases and J by 1 base, and the sequence between their germline boundaries is 4 bases long. The germline V gene (reference sequence) provides CDR1 SGHNT and CDR2 YYREEE. Including cysteine and phenylalanine, the CDR3 has 13 amino acids. Only CDR3 DNA is held: 39 bases, read in frame from base 1. Comments on this clone: Its antigen is still unknown. The record has no base qualities; no much larger clone is one base away.

The immunoSEQ Assay, a bias-controlled multiplex PCR, was used to amplify TCRbeta CDR3 regions from genomic DNA. On the authors' methods: The number of nucleated cells in each sample was estimated from the amplification of reference gene primers within the assay. To quantify the absolute abundance of each unique TCRbeta CDR3 rearrangement, sequence reads were collapsed and filtered. For each sample, productive Simpson clonality was calculated by taking the square root of Simpson's diversity index across productive rearrangements. This immuneACCESS table, as held by TCRdb, lists in-frame sequences with V and J called but not all clones. Of the missing ones, under half trace to an unresolved V gene in checked studies; the others have no known cause. That table supplies the V and J calls and clone size; D and trimming were determined from the DNA. The sample table shows more than 80,000 clones, and approximately 86% are seen once. The top ten hold approximately 3% of the sample.

At one collaborating source in Seattle, patients were enrolled during active infection and were followed longitudinally through the course of disease. Collaborating institutions collected whole blood in K2EDTA tubes following their own protocols. For TCRbeta analysis, collaborators shipped samples in one of three forms: frozen whole blood, isolated PBMCs, or DNA extracted from either of those sample types. Results the study describes overall, beyond this receptor: How much clinical and demographic metadata was included differed by source and by participant, and the metadata was provided uncurated.

This sequence was found in a woman of 80 years or more with COVID-19, enrolled during active disease. This chain is built from TRBV5-4 and TRBJ2-5; the D gene cannot be named for sure. Sequenced sample: peripheral blood. This receptor has the CDR3 CASSLGSQETQYF. The nucleotide sequence reads as follows: TGTGCCAGCAGCTTGGGCAGCCAAGAGACCCAGTACTTC.